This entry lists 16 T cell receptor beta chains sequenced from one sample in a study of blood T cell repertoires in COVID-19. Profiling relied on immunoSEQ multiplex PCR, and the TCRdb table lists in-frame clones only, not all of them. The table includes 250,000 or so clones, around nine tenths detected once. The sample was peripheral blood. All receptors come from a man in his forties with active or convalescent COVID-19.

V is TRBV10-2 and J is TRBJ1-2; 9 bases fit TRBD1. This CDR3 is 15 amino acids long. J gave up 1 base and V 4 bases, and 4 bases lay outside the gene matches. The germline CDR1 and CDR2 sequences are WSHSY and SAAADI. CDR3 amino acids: CASSVGTGINYGYTF. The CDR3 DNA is TGCGCCAGCAGTGTTGGGACAGGGATTAACTATGGCTACACCTTC.

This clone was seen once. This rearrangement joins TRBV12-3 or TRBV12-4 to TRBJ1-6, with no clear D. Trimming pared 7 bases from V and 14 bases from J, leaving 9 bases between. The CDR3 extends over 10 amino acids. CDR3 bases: TGTGCCAGCAAAAGAGATACCCTCCACTTT. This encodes CASKRDTLHF.

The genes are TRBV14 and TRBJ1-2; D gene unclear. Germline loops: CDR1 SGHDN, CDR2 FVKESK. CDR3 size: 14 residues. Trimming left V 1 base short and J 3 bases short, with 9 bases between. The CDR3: CASSQVGGDYGYTF. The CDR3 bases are TGTGCCAGCAGCCAAGTAGGCGGGGACTATGGCTACACCTTC.

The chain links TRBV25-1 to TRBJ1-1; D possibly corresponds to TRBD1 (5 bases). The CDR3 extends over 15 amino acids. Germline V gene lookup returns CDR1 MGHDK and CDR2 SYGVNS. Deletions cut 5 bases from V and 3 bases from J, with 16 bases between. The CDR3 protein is CASSHVGVGYTEAFF. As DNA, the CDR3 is TGTGCCAGCAGTCACGTAGGGGTTGGGTACACTGAAGCTTTCTTT.

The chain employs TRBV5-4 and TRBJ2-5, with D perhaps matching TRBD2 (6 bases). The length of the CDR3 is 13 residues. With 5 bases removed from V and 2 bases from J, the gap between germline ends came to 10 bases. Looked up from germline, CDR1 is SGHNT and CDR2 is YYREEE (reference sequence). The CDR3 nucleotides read TGTGCCAGCAGGCGGGACTTTCAAGAGACCCAGTACTTC. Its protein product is CASRRDFQETQYF.

The CDR3, as DNA: TGTGCCAGCAGCTCGGGGGAGGGGCAGTACTTC. As protein: CASSSGEGQYF. The rearrangement joins TRBV7-6 to TRBJ2-4, with TRBD2 identical over 7 bases. Germline CDR1 and CDR2: SGHVS and FNYEAQ. The CDR3 is made up of 11 amino acids. V dropped 4 bases and J dropped 13; count of bases not matched to a gene: 4.

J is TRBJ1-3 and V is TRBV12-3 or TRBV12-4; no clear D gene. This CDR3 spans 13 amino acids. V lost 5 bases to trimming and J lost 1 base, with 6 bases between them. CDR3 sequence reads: CASSEISGNTIYF. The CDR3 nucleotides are TGTGCCAGCAGTGAGATATCTGGAAACACCATATATTTT.

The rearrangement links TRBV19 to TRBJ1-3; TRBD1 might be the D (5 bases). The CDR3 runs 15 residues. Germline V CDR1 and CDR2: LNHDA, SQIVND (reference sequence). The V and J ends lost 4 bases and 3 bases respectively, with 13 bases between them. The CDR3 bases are TGTGCCAGTAGTACCATCGGTCAGGGTGGAAACACCATATATTTT. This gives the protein CASSTIGQGGNTIYF.

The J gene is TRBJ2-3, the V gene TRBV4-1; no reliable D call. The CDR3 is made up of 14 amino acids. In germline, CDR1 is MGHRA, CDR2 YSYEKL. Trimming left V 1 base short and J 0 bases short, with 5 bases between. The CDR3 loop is CASSQALSTDTQYF. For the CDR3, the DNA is TGCGCCAGCAGCCAAGCACTAAGCACAGATACGCAGTATTTT.

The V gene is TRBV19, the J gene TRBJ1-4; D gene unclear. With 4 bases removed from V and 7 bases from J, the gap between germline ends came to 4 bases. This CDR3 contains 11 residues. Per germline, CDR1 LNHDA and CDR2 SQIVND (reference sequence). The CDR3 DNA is TGTGCCAGTAGTACAGGTGAAAAACTGTTTTTT. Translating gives CASSTGEKLFF.

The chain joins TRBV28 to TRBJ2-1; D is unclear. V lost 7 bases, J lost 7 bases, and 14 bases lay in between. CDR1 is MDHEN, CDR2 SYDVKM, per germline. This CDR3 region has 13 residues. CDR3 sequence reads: CASTSPPRNEQFF. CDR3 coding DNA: TGTGCCAGCACCTCTCCCCCGCGGAATGAGCAGTTCTTC.

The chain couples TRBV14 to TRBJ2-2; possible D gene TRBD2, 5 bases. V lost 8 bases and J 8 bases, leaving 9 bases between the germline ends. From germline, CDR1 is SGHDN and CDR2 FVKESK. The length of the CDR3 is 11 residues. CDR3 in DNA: TGTGCCAGCGCGGGTCGAGGGGAGCTGTTTTTT. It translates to CASAGRGELFF. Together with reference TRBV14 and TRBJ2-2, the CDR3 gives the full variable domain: EAGVTQFPSHSVIEKGQTVTLRCDPISGHDNLYWYRRVMGKEIKFLLHFVKESKQDESGMPNNRFLAERTGGTYSTLKVQPAELEDSGVYFCASAGRGELFFGEGSRLTVL.

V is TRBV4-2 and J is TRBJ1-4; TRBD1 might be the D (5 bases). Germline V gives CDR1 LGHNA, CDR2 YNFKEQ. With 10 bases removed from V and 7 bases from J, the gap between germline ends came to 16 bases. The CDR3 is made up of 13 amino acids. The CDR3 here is CATHPGGGEKLFF. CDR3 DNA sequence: TGTGCCACCCACCCCGGGGGAGGTGAAAAACTGTTTTTT.

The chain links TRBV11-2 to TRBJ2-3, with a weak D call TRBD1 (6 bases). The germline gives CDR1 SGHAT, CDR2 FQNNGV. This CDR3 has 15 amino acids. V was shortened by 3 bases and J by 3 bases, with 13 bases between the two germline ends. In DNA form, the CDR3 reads TGTGCCAGCAGCTTGGGTGGGACATCAACAGATACGCAGTATTTT. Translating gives CASSLGGTSTDTQYF.

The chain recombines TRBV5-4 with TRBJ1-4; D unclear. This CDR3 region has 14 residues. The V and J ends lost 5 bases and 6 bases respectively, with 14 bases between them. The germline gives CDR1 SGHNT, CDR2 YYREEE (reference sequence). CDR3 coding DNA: TGTGCCAGCAGGGATAACGTCGGGTATGAAAAACTGTTTTTT. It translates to CASRDNVGYEKLFF.

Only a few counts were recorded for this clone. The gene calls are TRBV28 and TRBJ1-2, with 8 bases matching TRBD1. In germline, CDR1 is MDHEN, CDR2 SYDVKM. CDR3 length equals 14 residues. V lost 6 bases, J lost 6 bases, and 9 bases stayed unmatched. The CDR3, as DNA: TGTGCCAGCAGCTTAACCGGGACAGGCCATGGCTACACCTTC. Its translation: CASSLTGTGHGYTF.